This TCR beta chain was profiled in a study of cytomegalovirus exposure and HLA in healthy donors. Primers: 60 Vbeta forward and 13 Jbeta reverse. TCRdb's copy holds only in-frame clones and misses some; the assay was immunoSEQ multiplex PCR. The sample comprises fewer than 200,000 clones, around 80% of which are singletons, and under 5% rests with the top ten. After removal of 0 bases from V and 0 bases from J, the junction contained 0 bases not matched to a gene. This CDR3 comprises 14 residues. Germline values: CDR1 SGDLS, CDR2 YYNGEE. The V and J genes are TRBV9 and TRBJ2-7, with 7 bases lining up with TRBD1. The TCR was taken from a woman in her forties or fifties in good health and CMV-seropositive. The sequenced sample was PBMCs. The CDR3 reads CASSVGDSSYEQYF. In DNA, the CDR3 is TGTGCCAGCAGCGTAGGGGACAGCTCCTACGAGCAGTACTTC.